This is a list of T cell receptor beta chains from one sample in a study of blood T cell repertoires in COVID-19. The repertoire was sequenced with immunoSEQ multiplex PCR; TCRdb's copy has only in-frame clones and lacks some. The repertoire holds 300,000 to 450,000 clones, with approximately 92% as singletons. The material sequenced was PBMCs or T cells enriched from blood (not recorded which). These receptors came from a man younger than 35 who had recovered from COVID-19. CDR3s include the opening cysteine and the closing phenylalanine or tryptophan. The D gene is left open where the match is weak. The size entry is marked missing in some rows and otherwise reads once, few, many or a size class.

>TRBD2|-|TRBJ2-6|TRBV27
TGTGCCAGCAGTTCCGCCGGGACTAGCGGGAGCTTTGGGGCCAACGTCCTGACTTTC
CASSSAGTSGSFGANVLTF
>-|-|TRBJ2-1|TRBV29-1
TGCAGCGTTTATGTGGGAGTGGGGAATGAGCAGTTCTTC
CSVYVGVGNEQFF
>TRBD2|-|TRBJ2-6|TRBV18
TGTGCCAGCTCACCCTTCGAAGCGGGGTTATACTCTGGGGCCAACGTCCTGACTTTC
CASSPFEAGLYSGANVLTF
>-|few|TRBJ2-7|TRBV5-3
TGTGCCAGATTGTTCCCGAGGGTAGTAACCTCCTACGAGCAGTACTTC
CARLFPRVVTSYEQYF
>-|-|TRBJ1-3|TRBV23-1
TGCGCCAGCAGTCAATCCTGGGGGCTGTCTGGAAACACCATATATTTT
CASSQSWGLSGNTIYF
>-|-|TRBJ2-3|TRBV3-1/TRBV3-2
TGTGCCAGCAGCCAAGACCCCTCAGGGTCAGATACGCAGTATTTT
CASSQDPSGSDTQYF
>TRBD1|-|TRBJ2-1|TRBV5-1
TGCGCCAGCAGCTTGGTTCGGGACAGATACAATGAGCAGTTCTTC
CASSLVRDRYNEQFF
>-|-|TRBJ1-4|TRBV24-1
TGTGCCACCAGCGGGATTTACCTAGAAACTAATGAAAAACTGTTTTTT
CATSGIYLETNEKLFF
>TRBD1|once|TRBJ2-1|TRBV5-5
TGTGCCAGCAGCTCCGGACAGGGCTTCTACAATGAGCAGTTCTTC
CASSSGQGFYNEQFF
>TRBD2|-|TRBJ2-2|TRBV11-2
TGTGCCAGCAGATTAGCGGGAAACACCGGGGAGCTGTTTTTT
CASRLAGNTGELFF
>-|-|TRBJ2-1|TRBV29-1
TGCAGCGCAAGTGGCCAGGTGAGATGGCAGTTCTTC
CSASGQVRWQFF
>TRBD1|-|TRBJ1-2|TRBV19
TGTGCCAGTAGTGGGACAGGCTTCGGTGGCTACACCTTC
CASSGTGFGGYTF
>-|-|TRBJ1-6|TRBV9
TGTGCCAGCAGCCCCCGACAGAGTTCACCCCTCCACTTT
CASSPRQSSPLHF
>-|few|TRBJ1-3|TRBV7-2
TGTGCCAGCAGCTCCTCTAGGGGTCGTGGAAACACCATATATTTT
CASSSSRGRGNTIYF
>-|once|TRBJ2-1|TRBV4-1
TGCGCCAGCAGCCAAGAGGAGGGCCCCCACTACAATGAGCAGTTCTTC
CASSQEEGPHYNEQFF
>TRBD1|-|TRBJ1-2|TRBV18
TGTGCCAGCTCACTCGACAGGGACTATGGCTACACCTTC
CASSLDRDYGYTF
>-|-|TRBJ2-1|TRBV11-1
TGTGCCAGCAGCCCGAGGAGCGACCCCCCCTACAATGAGCAGTTCTTC
CASSPRSDPPYNEQFF
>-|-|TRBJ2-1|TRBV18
TGTGCCAGCTCACCACCTCAAGCAGGGGTCGTTGAGCAGTTCTTC
CASSPPQAGVVEQFF
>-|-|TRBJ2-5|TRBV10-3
TGTGCCATCAGCCAGGTAGACCAAGAGACCCAGTACTTC
CAISQVDQETQYF
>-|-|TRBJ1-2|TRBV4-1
TGCGCCAGCAGCCAAGTAACAGGGAACTATGGCTACACCTTC
CASSQVTGNYGYTF
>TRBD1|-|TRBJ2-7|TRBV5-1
TGCGCCAGCAGCTTGGAGGGACAGGGGTTCGTCGAGCAGTACTTC
CASSLEGQGFVEQYF
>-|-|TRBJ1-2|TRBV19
TGTGCCAGTAGTCCGCGACAGTGGGGCTACACCTTC
CASSPRQWGYTF
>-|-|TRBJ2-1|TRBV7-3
TGTGCCAGCAGCTTAACACCCACCCGGTCTAGGGAGCAGTTCTTC
CASSLTPTRSREQFF
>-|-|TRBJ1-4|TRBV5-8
TGTGCCAGCAAGGGGCGCCCCGATGGAAAACTGTTTTTT
CASKGRPDGKLFF
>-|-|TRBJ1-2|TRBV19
TGTGCCAGTTCCCCCACGACAGGATCTAACTATGGCTACACCTTC
CASSPTTGSNYGYTF
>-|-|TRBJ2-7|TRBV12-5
TGTGCTAGTGGTTTGGGGACTCTTCCCGGTGAGCAGTACTTC
CASGLGTLPGEQYF
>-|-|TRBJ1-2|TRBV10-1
TGCGCCAGCAGTACGACACGATACACCTTC
CASSTTRYTF
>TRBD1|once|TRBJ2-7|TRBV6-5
TGTGCCAGCAGTTACGGAAACAGGGGTCCCTCCTACGAGCAGTACTTC
CASSYGNRGPSYEQYF
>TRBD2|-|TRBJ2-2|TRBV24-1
TGTGCCACCAGTGAAGGGACTAGTTGGGCCGGGGAGCTGTTTTTT
CATSEGTSWAGELFF
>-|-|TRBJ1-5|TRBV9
TGTGCCAGCAGCGTAGAGGGGTATAGCAATCAGCCCCAGCATTTT
CASSVEGYSNQPQHF
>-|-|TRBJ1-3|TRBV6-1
TGTGCCAGCAGTGAATTTCGTACAGGTGGGAACACCATATATTTT
CASSEFRTGGNTIYF
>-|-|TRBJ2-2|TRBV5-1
TGCGCCAGCAGCATACAGGGATCGGAGCTGTTTTTT
CASSIQGSELFF
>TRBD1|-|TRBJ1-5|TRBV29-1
TGCAGCGTCCATACAGGGGTCAATCAGCCCCAGCATTTT
CSVHTGVNQPQHF
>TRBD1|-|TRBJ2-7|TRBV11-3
TGTGCCAGCGGCCTGGACAGGTCCTACGAGCAGTACTTC
CASGLDRSYEQYF
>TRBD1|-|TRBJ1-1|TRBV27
TGTGCCAGCAGTGAAACGGACAGGGTGAACACTGAAGCTTTCTTT
CASSETDRVNTEAFF
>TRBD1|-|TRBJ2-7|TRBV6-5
TGTGCCAGCAGGGAGACGGGACAGGGTTTTTGGGAGCAGTACTTC
CASRETGQGFWEQYF